This TCR beta chain was obtained from a study of human T cells and chemical hapten exposure. The wider study: Per-sample TCR yield variation was attributed mainly to small pooled library volume differences.

Time point reported: healthy volunteer bleed at 2 weeks. The total RNA was obtained from whole blood that was not fractionated. This clonotype appeared many times. TCRdb re-called the RACE reads through MiXCR, storing one row per CDR3 protein. This table has about 46,000 distinct CDR3 sequences, 4.3% appearing once. The CDR3 length is 14 residues. V lost 0 bases and J lost 2, with 9 bases in between. Germline CDR1 and CDR2: SGHRS and YFSETQ. Material for sequencing was whole blood. V is TRBV5-1 and J is TRBJ2-7; perhaps TRBD1 as D (5 bases). The clonotype was recovered from a female donor in good health. Some clones in this sample may be carry-over from other donors' samples. CDR3 DNA: TGCGCCAGCAGCTTGGGCAGGGATACCTACGAGCAGTACTTC. Its protein is CASSLGRDTYEQYF. Using reference TRBV5-1 and TRBJ2-7 for the parts outside the CDR3, the full variable domain is KAGVTQTPRYLIKTRGQQVTLSCSPISGHRSVSWYQQTPGQGLQFLFEYFSETQRNKGNFPGRFSGRQFSNSRSEMNVSTLELGDSALYLCASSLGRDTYEQYFGPGTRLTVT.